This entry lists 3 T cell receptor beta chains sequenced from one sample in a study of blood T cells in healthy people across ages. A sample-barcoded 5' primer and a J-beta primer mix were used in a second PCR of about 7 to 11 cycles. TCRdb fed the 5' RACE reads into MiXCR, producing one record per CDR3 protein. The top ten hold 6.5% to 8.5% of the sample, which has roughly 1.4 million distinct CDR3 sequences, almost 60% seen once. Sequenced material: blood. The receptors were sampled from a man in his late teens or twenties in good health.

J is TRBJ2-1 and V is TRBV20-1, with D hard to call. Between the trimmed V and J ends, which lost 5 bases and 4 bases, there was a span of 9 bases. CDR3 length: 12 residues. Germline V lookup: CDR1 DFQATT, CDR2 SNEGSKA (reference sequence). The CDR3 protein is CSAGIVYNEQFF. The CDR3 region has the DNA TGCAGTGCTGGGATTGTATACAATGAGCAGTTCTTC.

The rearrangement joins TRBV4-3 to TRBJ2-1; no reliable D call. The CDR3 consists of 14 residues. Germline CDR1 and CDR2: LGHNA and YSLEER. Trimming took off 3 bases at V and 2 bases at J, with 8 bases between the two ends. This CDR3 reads CASSHSYTYNEQFF. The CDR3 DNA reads TGCGCCAGCAGCCACAGCTATACCTACAATGAGCAGTTCTTC.

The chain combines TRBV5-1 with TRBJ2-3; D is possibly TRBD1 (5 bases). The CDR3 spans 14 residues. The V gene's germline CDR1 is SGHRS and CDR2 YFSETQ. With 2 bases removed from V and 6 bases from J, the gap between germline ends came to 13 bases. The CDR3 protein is CASSFPDSMDTQYF. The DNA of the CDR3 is TGCGCCAGCAGCTTCCCAGACAGCATGGATACGCAGTATTTT.